This entry lists 11 T cell receptor beta chains sequenced from one sample in a study of T cell responses to AZD1222 COVID-19 vaccine. The table came from immunoSEQ multiplex PCR; TCRdb's copy has only in-frame clones and leaves some out. The sample holds 180,000 or so clones, approximately 91% seen once. The sequences come from peripheral blood, collected 28 days after the second AZD1222 dose. These receptors all come from an adult who received the AZD1222 COVID-19 vaccine.

V is TRBV19 and J is TRBJ2-7; no firm D call. Germline loops: CDR1 LNHDA, CDR2 SQIVND (reference sequence). V gave up 2 bases and J gave up 5 bases, with 10 bases separating them. The CDR3 length is 13 residues. The chain's CDR3 is CASSIRSEHEQYF. Here the CDR3 DNA reads TGTGCCAGTAGTATACGATCGGAGCACGAGCAGTACTTC.

The CDR3: CASSRDRVGSSPLHF. CDR3 in DNA: TGTGCCAGCTCAAGAGACAGGGTTGGGAGTTCACCCCTCCACTTT. The chain combines TRBV18 with TRBJ1-6; TRBD1 aligns across 7 bases. The CDR3 consists of 15 residues. From germline, CDR1 is KGHSH and CDR2 LQKENI. The junction had 10 bases not matched to a gene; V was cut back by 5 bases and J by 9 bases.

CDR3 sequence reads: CASSTWGQGSTDTQYF. In DNA, the CDR3 is TGTGCCAGCAGTACCTGGGGACAGGGCAGCACAGATACGCAGTATTTT. The rearrangement joins TRBV6-2 or TRBV6-3 to TRBJ2-3, with 9 bases matching TRBD1. CDR3 length: 16 amino acids. V lost 5 bases to trimming and J lost 0 bases; unmatched junction nucleotides: 6. Germline V gene lookup returns CDR1 MNHEY and CDR2 SVGEGT.

This sequence joins TRBV2 and TRBJ2-5; TRBD1 agrees at 7 bases. The length of the CDR3 is 15 residues. Looked up from germline, CDR1 is SNHLY and CDR2 is FYNNEI. Trimming at V came to 6 bases and at J to 2 bases, leaving 9 bases not matched to a gene. CDR3 protein: CASRNQGTAQETQYF. The CDR3 region has the DNA TGTGCCAGCAGAAATCAAGGGACAGCTCAAGAGACCCAGTACTTC.

The chain has TRBV6-5 and TRBJ1-5, with D hard to call. The CDR3 contains 13 residues. The germline CDR1 and CDR2 sequences are MNHEY and SVGAGI. The V gene lost 7 bases and the J gene lost 6 bases, with 13 bases spanning the gap. CDR3 in amino acids: CASTWDSTQPQHF. CDR3 in DNA: TGTGCCAGCACGTGGGATAGTACTCAGCCCCAGCATTTT.

The chain is built from TRBV18 and TRBJ1-2; 9 positions match TRBD1. J lost 4 bases, V lost 6 bases, and 9 bases had no gene match. CDR3 length: 15 amino acids. Germline lookup yields CDR1 KGHSH and CDR2 LQKENI. CDR3 sequence (DNA): TGTGCCAGCTCCCTTGGGACAGGGCTGGCCTATGGCTACACCTTC. Translated: CASSLGTGLAYGYTF.

This clone was seen a few times. The chain employs TRBV7-8 and TRBJ2-6, with D maybe TRBD1 (5 bases). Germline assignment: CDR1 SGHVS and CDR2 FQNEAQ. V was pared by 1 base and J by 1 base, with 17 bases between. The CDR3 runs to 19 residues. The CDR3, as DNA: TGTGCCAGCAGCTTAGTTTCTGGGGCAGGCCTTTCTGGGGCCAACGTCCTGACTTTC. Translating gives CASSLVSGAGLSGANVLTF.

V gene TRBV5-5 combines with J gene TRBJ1-1; TRBD1 might be the D (6 bases). Per germline, CDR1 SGHKS and CDR2 YYEKEE (reference sequence). CDR3 size: 15 residues. Trimming left V 2 bases short and J 1 base short, with 12 bases between. The CDR3 DNA reads as TGTGCCAGCAGCTTAACCGACAGGCAGAACACTGAAGCTTTCTTT. It yields the protein CASSLTDRQNTEAFF. Full variable domain (missing parts from reference TRBV5-5 and TRBJ1-1): DAGVTQSPTHLIKTRGQQVTLRCSPISGHKSVSWYQQVLGQGPQFIFQYYEKEERGRGNFPDRFSARQFPNYSSELNVNALLLGDSALYLCASSLTDRQNTEAFFGQGTRLTVV.

This clone was detected once. CDR3 bases: TGCGCCAGCAGTACATCCTACACCGGGGAGCTGTTTTTT. It encodes CASSTSYTGELFF. V is TRBV4-1 and J is TRBJ2-2; D gene uncertain. V lost 6 bases and J lost 3, with 8 bases in between. The germline V gene encodes CDR1 MGHRA and CDR2 YSYEKL. CDR3 size: 13 residues.

The chain carries TRBV18 and TRBJ1-1; 9 nucleotides agree with TRBD1. The ends lost 3 bases at V and 2 bases at J; junction bases unmatched: 4. The germline CDR1 and CDR2 sequences are KGHSH and LQKENI. The CDR3 loop spans 15 amino acids. The CDR3 region is CASSPRTGVNTEAFF. The CDR3 DNA is TGTGCCAGCTCACCGCGGACAGGGGTAAACACTGAAGCTTTCTTT.

The chain recombines TRBV29-1 with TRBJ2-4, with a tentative D call TRBD1 (6 bases). The CDR3 length is 17 residues. Germline V CDR1 and CDR2: SQVTM, ANQGSEA. The V end was cut by 6 bases, the J end by 1 base, with 22 bases between. The CDR3 nucleotides read TGCAGCGTGCGGCCTACAGCCCCAGGGGTGGCCAAAAACATTCAGTACTTC. Its translation: CSVRPTAPGVAKNIQYF. The whole variable domain, remainder taken from reference TRBV29-1 and TRBJ2-4, is SAVISQKPSRDICQRGTSLTIQCQVDSQVTMMFWYRQQPGQSLTLIATANQGSEATYESGFVIDKFPISRPNLTFSTLTVSNMSPEDSSIYLCSVRPTAPGVAKNIQYFGAGTRLSVL.